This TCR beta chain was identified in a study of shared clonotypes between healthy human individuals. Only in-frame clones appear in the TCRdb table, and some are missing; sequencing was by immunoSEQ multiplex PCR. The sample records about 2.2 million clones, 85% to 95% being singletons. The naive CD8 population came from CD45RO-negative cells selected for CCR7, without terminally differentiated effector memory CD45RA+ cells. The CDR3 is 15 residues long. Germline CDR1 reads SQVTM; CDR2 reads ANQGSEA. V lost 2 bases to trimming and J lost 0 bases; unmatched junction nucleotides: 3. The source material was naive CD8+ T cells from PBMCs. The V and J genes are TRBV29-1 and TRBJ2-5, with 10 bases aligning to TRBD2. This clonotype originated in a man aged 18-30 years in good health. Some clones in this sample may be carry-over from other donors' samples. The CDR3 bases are TGCAGCGTTGAACCGACTAGCGGGTACCAAGAGACCCAGTACTTC. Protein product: CSVEPTSGYQETQYF. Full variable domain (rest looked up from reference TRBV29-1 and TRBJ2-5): SAVISQKPSRDICQRGTSLTIQCQVDSQVTMMFWYRQQPGQSLTLIATANQGSEATYESGFVIDKFPISRPNLTFSTLTVSNMSPEDSSIYLCSVEPTSGYQETQYFGPGTRLLVL.